The rows below give T cell receptor beta chains drawn from one sample of a study of regulatory T cells in long-lasting Graves disease. TCRdb itself ran the multiplex PCR reads through MiXCR, one entry per CDR3 protein. This sample has 550,000 to 600,000 distinct CDR3 sequences; roughly 15% occur once, and the top ten carry around 13%. This same sample was also taken into another study, of T cells in Graves' hyperthyroidism and ophthalmopathy.

This specimen was peripheral blood mononuclear cells (PBMCs), taken at new diagnosis, from a patient treated with antithyroid drugs. The receptors come from a man aged 18 to 30 with Graves disease. Each CDR3 is given with its conserved first and last residue. The D gene is left open where the match is weak. Expanded clones are given a class, and other clones once, few, many or no size at all.

length	D	V	J	size	CDR3	DNA
16	TRBD2	TRBV7-9	TRBJ2-3	many	CASSLTSGSITDTQYF	TGTGCCAGCAGCTTAACTAGCGGGAGTATTACAGATACGCAGTATTTT
15	.	TRBV5-6	TRBJ1-1	few	CASSPEGQLNTEAFF	TGTGCCAGCAGCCCGGAGGGTCAGCTGAACACTGAAGCTTTCTTT
14	.	TRBV11-2	TRBJ2-3	many	CAGREWADSNTQYF	TGTGCCGGCCGGGAGTGGGCAGATTCTAATACGCAGTATTTT
15	.	TRBV19	TRBJ2-7	once	CASSINRQTYYEQYF	TGTGCCAGTAGTATAAACAGGCAAACCTACTACGAGCAGTACTTC
16	TRBD2	TRBV20-1	TRBJ2-3	.	CSATGTSGLSTDTQYF	TGCAGTGCAACCGGGACTAGCGGGCTGAGCACAGATACGCAGTATTTT
15	.	TRBV28	TRBJ1-6	.	CASRTDIDSNSPLHF	TGTGCCAGCAGAACGGACATAGACAGCAATTCACCCCTCCACTTT
16	TRBD1	TRBV25-1	TRBJ1-1	.	CASSESRTGRNTEAFF	TGTGCCAGCAGTGAATCAAGGACAGGGAGGAACACTGAAGCTTTCTTT
18	.	TRBV7-8	TRBJ1-2	.	CASSPRGGADPSQDGYTF	TGTGCCAGCAGCCCCCGAGGGGGGGCGGATCCTAGCCAGGATGGCTACACCTTC
13	.	TRBV30	TRBJ1-5	many	CAWSYSPGQPQHF	TGTGCCTGGAGTTACTCACCCGGTCAGCCCCAGCATTTT
15	TRBD1	TRBV20-1	TRBJ2-7	many	CSATDRKIYSYEQYF	TGCAGTGCCACGGACAGGAAAATATACTCCTACGAGCAGTACTTC
15	.	TRBV5-4	TRBJ2-1	few	CASSSSGGLYNEQFF	TGTGCCAGCAGCTCCTCTGGTGGCCTCTACAATGAGCAGTTCTTC
15	.	TRBV20-1	TRBJ2-3	few	CSARDWGVSTDTQYF	TGCAGTGCTAGAGATTGGGGGGTGAGCACAGATACGCAGTATTTT
15	.	TRBV7-9	TRBJ1-1	many	CASNGPDLQNTEAFF	TGTGCCAGCAACGGACCAGACCTACAGAACACTGAAGCTTTCTTT
15	.	TRBV19	TRBJ1-5	.	CASTLEDGINQPQHF	TGTGCCAGTACCCTAGAGGACGGAATCAATCAGCCCCAGCATTTT
13	TRBD1	TRBV28	TRBJ1-5	.	CASIQDRNQPQHF	TGTGCCAGCATCCAGGACAGGAATCAGCCCCAGCATTTT
15	TRBD2	TRBV30	TRBJ2-3	few	CAWSGLLAGTDTQYF	TGTGCCTGGAGTGGGCTGCTAGCGGGCACAGATACGCAGTATTTT
15	TRBD1	TRBV6-2/TRBV6-3	TRBJ1-5	.	CASSYSGQVNQPQHF	TGTGCCAGCAGTTACTCGGGACAGGTTAATCAGCCCCAGCATTTT
13	.	TRBV29-1	TRBJ2-7	.	CSVGRGSSYEQYF	TGCAGCGTGGGGAGAGGGAGCTCCTACGAGCAGTACTTC
14	.	TRBV16	TRBJ1-2	once	CASSLRSSNYGYTF	TGTGCCAGCAGCCTCAGGAGCAGTAACTATGGCTACACCTTC
16	TRBD2	TRBV19	TRBJ2-1	many	CASSIGTSGVPNEQFF	TGTGCCAGTAGTATCGGGACTAGCGGGGTCCCCAATGAGCAGTTCTTC
13	.	TRBV27	TRBJ2-2	.	CASSPLGGGELFF	TGTGCCAGCAGTCCTCTTGGGGGCGGGGAGCTGTTTTTT
19	.	TRBV7-2	TRBJ2-3	many	CASYIGGPNWGAGSDTQYF	TGTGCCAGCTATATTGGGGGCCCAAACTGGGGGGCCGGATCAGATACGCAGTATTTT
15	.	TRBV2	TRBJ1-1	many	CASSEVRGRDTEAFF	TGTGCCAGCAGTGAAGTCCGGGGGCGGGACACTGAAGCTTTCTTT
14	.	TRBV12-3/TRBV12-4	TRBJ1-5	many	CASSYRSTYQPQHF	TGTGCCAGCAGCTACCGAAGTACTTATCAGCCCCAGCATTTT
13	TRBD1	TRBV20-1	TRBJ2-1	many	CSAAGTGDNEQFF	TGCAGTGCTGCCGGGACAGGGGACAATGAGCAGTTCTTC
14	.	TRBV25-1	TRBJ1-1	many	CASRRGGTNTEAFF	TGTGCCAGCCGCCGGGGGGGCACGAACACTGAAGCTTTCTTT
15	TRBD1	TRBV2	TRBJ2-7	.	CASSAGGLGGYEQYF	TGTGCCAGCAGTGCAGGGGGCCTCGGTGGATACGAGCAGTACTTC
14	.	TRBV6-1	TRBJ2-7	.	CASSRLGLAYEQYF	TGTGCCAGCAGCCGCTTGGGCCTAGCTTACGAGCAGTACTTC
16	TRBD1	TRBV5-1	TRBJ1-6	.	CASRRIGGTGVSPLHF	TGCGCCAGCAGGAGAATCGGCGGGACAGGGGTTTCACCCCTCCACTTT
11	.	TRBV27	TRBJ1-6	.	CASSLNGQVHF	TGTGCCAGCAGTTTAAACGGGCAGGTCCACTTT
13	.	TRBV20-1	TRBJ1-2	.	CSASQGNDYGYTF	TGCAGCGCTAGTCAGGGGAATGACTATGGCTACACCTTC
11	.	TRBV12-3/TRBV12-4	TRBJ2-7	many	CASGPYYEQYF	TGTGCCAGCGGCCCATACTACGAGCAGTACTTC
14	TRBD2	TRBV9	TRBJ2-1	.	CASSVWRENNEQFF	TGTGCCAGCAGCGTTTGGCGGGAGAACAATGAGCAGTTCTTC
15	TRBD2	TRBV9	TRBJ2-2	.	CASSPSGGVTGELFF	TGTGCCAGCAGCCCAAGCGGGGGGGTTACCGGGGAGCTGTTTTTT
13	TRBD1	TRBV28	TRBJ2-2	many	CASSRQGSGELFF	TGTGCCAGCAGTAGACAGGGGAGCGGGGAGCTGTTTTTT
17	TRBD1	TRBV9	TRBJ1-1	many	CASSASGTGGWITEAFF	TGTGCCAGCAGCGCATCCGGGACAGGGGGCTGGATCACTGAAGCTTTCTTT
18	.	TRBV30	TRBJ1-4	many	CAWSVLRQGIGTNEKLFF	TGTGCCTGGAGTGTACTGCGTCAGGGGATTGGAACTAATGAAAAACTGTTTTTT
15	TRBD2	TRBV28	TRBJ2-7	many	CASSLSSGSTYEQYF	TGTGCCAGCAGTCTCTCTAGCGGGAGCACCTACGAGCAGTACTTC
14	TRBD2	TRBV5-1	TRBJ2-7	.	CASSPVAGRYEQYF	TGCGCCAGCAGCCCTGTAGCGGGACGCTACGAGCAGTACTTC
21	TRBD1	TRBV4-2	TRBJ2-6	.	CASSQRLLQDRAARGANVLTF	TGTGCCAGCAGCCAAAGACTACTACAGGACAGGGCCGCCCGGGGGGCCAACGTCCTGACTTTC